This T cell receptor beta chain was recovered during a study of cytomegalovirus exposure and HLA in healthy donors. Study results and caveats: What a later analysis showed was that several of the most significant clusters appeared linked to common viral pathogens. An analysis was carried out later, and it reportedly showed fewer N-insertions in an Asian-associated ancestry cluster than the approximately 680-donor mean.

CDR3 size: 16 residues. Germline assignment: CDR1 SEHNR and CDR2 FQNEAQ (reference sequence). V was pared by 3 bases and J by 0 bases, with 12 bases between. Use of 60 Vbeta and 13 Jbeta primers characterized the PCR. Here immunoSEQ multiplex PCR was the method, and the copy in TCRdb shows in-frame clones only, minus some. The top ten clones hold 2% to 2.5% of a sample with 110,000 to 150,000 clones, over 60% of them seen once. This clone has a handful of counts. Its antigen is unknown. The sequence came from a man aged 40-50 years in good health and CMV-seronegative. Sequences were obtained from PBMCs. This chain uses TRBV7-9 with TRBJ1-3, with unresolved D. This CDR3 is CASSFGGVVSGNTIYF. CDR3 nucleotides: TGTGCCAGCAGCTTTGGCGGGGTTGTCTCTGGAAACACCATATATTTT.